Listed below are T cell receptor beta chains from one sample, sequenced in a study of T cell changes during pregnancy in multiple sclerosis. The protocol was immunoSEQ multiplex PCR, while the TCRdb copy is restricted to in-frame clones and leaves out a portion. The sample consists of about 75,000 clones, 89% of them appearing once. The sample here was peripheral blood, taken in the first trimester of pregnancy. The receptors derive from a female donor in good health, enrolled as a control in a pregnancy study. CDR3s include the opening cysteine and the closing phenylalanine or tryptophan. A D gene is named only where the DNA matches it firmly. The listing skips clone size in some rows; elsewhere it reads once, few, many or a size class.

TRBJ2-7	NA	TRBV11-2	NA	TGTGCCAGCAGCGATACCGGGGACACGAGCTCCTACGAGCAGTACTTC	CASSDTGDTSSYEQYF
TRBJ2-7	once	TRBV27	TRBD2	TGTGCCAGCAGTTCGTCTAGCGGGGGGACCTACGAGCAGTACTTC	CASSSSSGGTYEQYF
TRBJ1-2	NA	TRBV9	NA	TGTGCCAGCAGCGTAGTAACGCCCCCAGGCTATGGCTACACCTTC	CASSVVTPPGYGYTF
TRBJ1-1	NA	TRBV19	NA	TGTGCCAGTAGTCACTCGGACACCCTTAACACTGAAGCTTTCTTT	CASSHSDTLNTEAFF
TRBJ2-2	NA	TRBV5-4	NA	TGTGCCAGCCGACTGGGACACACGAACACCGGGGAGCTGTTTTTT	CASRLGHTNTGELFF
TRBJ2-7	NA	TRBV11-2	TRBD1	TGTGCCAGCAGCCCCGGGACAGGTTACGAGCAGTACTTC	CASSPGTGYEQYF
TRBJ1-2	NA	TRBV2	TRBD1	TGTGCCAGCAGTATTAGCCCGGGACAGGGGGTCTACGGCTACACCTTC	CASSISPGQGVYGYTF
TRBJ2-7	NA	TRBV7-7	TRBD1	TGTGCCAGCAGCTCCGGGACAGGGGGCGCCGAGCAGTACTTC	CASSSGTGGAEQYF
TRBJ2-7	NA	TRBV10-3	TRBD1	TGTGCCATAGGACAGGGTATTGACGAGCAGTACTTC	CAIGQGIDEQYF
TRBJ1-6	NA	TRBV7-8	TRBD1	TGTGCCAGCAGCCTCCAACTGCAGGGGGCACGTTCACCCCTCCACTTT	CASSLQLQGARSPLHF
TRBJ1-2	many	TRBV7-2	TRBD1	TGTGCCAGCACCATAACCTATCGGACAGGGAACTATGGCTACACCTTC	CASTITYRTGNYGYTF
TRBJ2-1	once	TRBV6-6	NA	TGTGCCAGCAGTTACACGGCTAGCAATGAGCAGTTCTTC	CASSYTASNEQFF
TRBJ2-7	NA	TRBV18	TRBD2	TGTGCCAGCTCACCACCGACTAGCGGGCGTCGATCGGCCGAGCAGTACTTC	CASSPPTSGRRSAEQYF
TRBJ1-4	once	TRBV5-1	NA	TGCGCCAGCAGCTTGGCAGGGGCTAGGACTAATGAAAAACTGTTTTTT	CASSLAGARTNEKLFF
TRBJ2-5	NA	TRBV5-1	TRBD1	TGCGCCAGCAGCATGCAAGCTACAGGGGGGCGGGAGACCCAGTACTTC	CASSMQATGGRETQYF
TRBJ1-5	NA	TRBV2	NA	TGTGCCAGCCAGTTTATTTATAGCAATCAGCCCCAGCATTTT	CASQFIYSNQPQHF
TRBJ2-7	NA	TRBV5-4	NA	TGTGCCAGCAGCTTGGCTCTAGCTGGTACCTACGAGCAGTACTTC	CASSLALAGTYEQYF
TRBJ2-7	NA	TRBV5-1	TRBD2	TGCGCCAGCAGCTCGGGACTAGCCGAAACCTACGAGCAGTACTTC	CASSSGLAETYEQYF
TRBJ2-2	NA	TRBV15	NA	TGTGCCACCAATCATGACAGGGACTTTCCCACCGGGGAGCTGTTTTTT	CATNHDRDFPTGELFF
TRBJ1-1	NA	TRBV27	NA	TGTGCCAGCAGTTTTCGTGCGGGGCAGAAGGCTTTCTTT	CASSFRAGQKAFF
TRBJ2-5	few	TRBV19	NA	TGTGCCAGTAGTAGGGCCCAAGAGACCCAGTACTTC	CASSRAQETQYF
TRBJ1-5	NA	TRBV15	NA	TGTGCCACCAGCAGGCACGTGAGGTGGCAGGGCGTCAATCAGCCCCAGCATTTT	CATSRHVRWQGVNQPQHF
TRBJ2-4	NA	TRBV5-1	NA	TGCGCCAGCAGTCAAACAGGGGACTTATACATTCAGTACTTC	CASSQTGDLYIQYF
TRBJ1-1	NA	TRBV7-9	TRBD1	TGTGCCAGCAGCGGGGAGGACAGGTTACCGAGGACTGAAGCTTTCTTT	CASSGEDRLPRTEAFF
TRBJ2-3	NA	TRBV6-4	NA	TGTGCCAGCAGTTCCGGGGTACATAGCACAGATACGCAGTATTTT	CASSSGVHSTDTQYF
TRBJ1-4	few	TRBV7-9	NA	TGTGCCAGCAGCTTAAAGAGGATCGCAACTAATGAAAAACTGTTTTTT	CASSLKRIATNEKLFF
TRBJ2-5	NA	TRBV6-1	TRBD2	TGTGCCAGCAGGACCGGGACTAGCGGACAAGAGACCCAGTACTTC	CASRTGTSGQETQYF
TRBJ2-1	NA	TRBV7-2	NA	TGTGCCAGCAGCTTTGAAGCGCCTAGCGTACATGAGCAGTTCTTC	CASSFEAPSVHEQFF
TRBJ2-3	NA	TRBV11-2	TRBD1	TGTGCCAGCAGCGCTGGCGGACAGGGGATAGATACGCAGTATTTT	CASSAGGQGIDTQYF
TRBJ2-2	once	TRBV7-7	TRBD1	TGTGCCAGCAGCTCCAGCGGGACAGGGGGCTTCACCGGGGAGCTGTTTTTT	CASSSSGTGGFTGELFF
TRBJ1-4	NA	TRBV7-9	NA	TGTGCCAGCAGCTTAAGACAGGATAATGAAAAACTGTTTTTT	CASSLRQDNEKLFF
TRBJ2-3	NA	TRBV7-9	NA	TGTGCCAGCAGCTTAGAAGGACTTAGGGCAGATACGCAGTATTTT	CASSLEGLRADTQYF
TRBJ1-3	NA	TRBV27	TRBD1	TGTGCCAGCTCCTCAGGGGGACTCTCTGGAAACACCATATATTTT	CASSSGGLSGNTIYF